This T cell receptor beta chain was recorded in a study of T-cell reconstitution after alpha-beta-depleted transplantation in children. The study, taken as a whole, reports: Recipient T cells and thymic progenitors that survived were the source of the high TCRbeta diversity seen at day 60 in some patients. A year post-transplant, T-cell counts and diversity derived mostly from newly produced T cells. Reportedly, alpha-beta T cells present about two months post-transplant originated from several hundred expanded clones of graft origin.

Unique molecular identifiers were incorporated during preparation of the TCRbeta library. TCRdb redid the calling of the PCR reads with MiXCR, one entry per CDR3 protein. Of about 98,000 distinct CDR3 sequences in the sample, 4.5% to 7.5% were seen once. This clonotype has at least ten counts. The antigen is not known. Trimming pared 7 bases from V and 0 bases from J, leaving 10 bases between. The CDR3 runs 14 residues. Germline V gene sequence: CDR1 SNHLY, CDR2 FYNNEI. V gene TRBV2 combines with J gene TRBJ2-1; D not resolved. The TCR comes from a female patient aged 2-10 years who had a stem cell transplant for Fanconi anemia, so the T cells may come from the graft donor. The source was PBMCs, mostly from graft donor cells, collected 60 days after TCRalphabeta/CD19-depleted stem cell transplant. CDR3 coding DNA: TGTGCCAGCAAACGGGCGACCTCCTACAATGAGCAGTTCTTC. Translating it yields CASKRATSYNEQFF. The whole variable domain, remainder taken from reference TRBV2 and TRBJ2-1, is EPEVTQTPSHQVTQMGQEVILRCVPISNHLYFYWYRQILGQKVEFLVSFYNNEISEKSEIFDDQFSVERPDGSNFTLKIRSTKLEDSAMYFCASKRATSYNEQFFGPGTRLTVL.